A single sample is the source of the 27 T cell receptor beta chains below, sequenced in a study of cytomegalovirus exposure and HLA in healthy donors. This PCR relied on a set of 60 Vbeta primers and 13 Jbeta primers. Repertoires were generated with immunoSEQ multiplex PCR, while TCRdb's copy carries only in-frame clones and drops some. The table has about 95,000 clones, 75% to 85% seen once. What was sequenced was PBMCs. Receptors were obtained from a woman between 40 and 55 years old in good health and CMV-seronegative.

V usage is TRBV6-5 and J usage is TRBJ2-7, with TRBD1 identical over 10 bases. The CDR3 covers 13 residues. Germline loops: CDR1 MNHEY, CDR2 SVGAGI. Unmatched junction bases numbered 3, after V lost 8 bases and J lost 2 bases. The CDR3 reads CASGTGAAYEQYF. As DNA, the CDR3 is TGTGCCAGCGGGACAGGGGCGGCCTACGAGCAGTACTTC.

This clone was recorded a few times. V and J are TRBV7-3 and TRBJ2-1, with 8 bases lining up with TRBD2. J gave up 3 bases and V 1 base, and 5 bases lay outside the gene matches. CDR1 SGHTA and CDR2 FQGTGA come from the germline V gene. The CDR3 runs to 16 residues. In DNA form, the CDR3 reads TGTGCCAGCAGCTTAATCGGGGGGGGAGGCTACAATGAGCAGTTCTTC. This encodes CASSLIGGGGYNEQFF.

V gene TRBV7-2 combines with J gene TRBJ2-6; 12 positions match TRBD2. Germline CDR1 reads SGHTA; CDR2 reads FQGNSA. V trimming: 4 bases; J trimming: 3 bases; junction bases outside the gene matches: 10. The CDR3 totals 19 residues. The CDR3 protein is CASSSSGLAGFFGANVLTF. The CDR3 region has the DNA TGTGCCAGCAGCTCCTCGGGACTAGCGGGTTTTTTTGGGGCCAACGTCCTGACTTTC.

DNA of the CDR3: TGTGCCAGCAGCGTAGATCTGGGCCAAACCGGGGAGCTGTTTTTT. Translating gives CASSVDLGQTGELFF. The rearrangement uses TRBV9 and TRBJ2-2; unclear D gene. This CDR3 comprises 15 residues. The germline CDR1 and CDR2 sequences are SGDLS and YYNGEE. V lost 0 bases and J lost 5, with 11 bases in between. The full variable domain, its missing parts supplied by reference TRBV9 and TRBJ2-2, is DSGVTQTPKHLITATGQRVTLRCSPRSGDLSVYWYQQSLDQGLQFLIQYYNGEERAKGNILERFSAQQFPDLHSELNLSSLELGDSALYFCASSVDLGQTGELFFGEGSRLTVL.

V and J are TRBV7-8 and TRBJ2-7; maybe TRBD1 (6 bases). The V gene lost 0 bases and the J gene lost 0 bases, with 18 bases spanning the gap. The CDR3 is made up of 18 amino acids. Germline V gene sequence: CDR1 SGHVS, CDR2 FQNEAQ. The chain's CDR3 is CASSLAAPRDKFSYEQYF. Written as DNA, the CDR3 is TGTGCCAGCAGCTTAGCGGCCCCCCGGGACAAGTTCTCCTACGAGCAGTACTTC. Filled out from reference TRBV7-8 and TRBJ2-7, the complete variable domain reads GAGVSQSPRYKVAKRGQDVALRCDPISGHVSLFWYQQALGQGPEFLTYFQNEAQLDKSGLPSDRFFAERPEGSVSTLKIQRTQQEDSAVYLCASSLAAPRDKFSYEQYFGPGTRLTVT.

The CDR3 nucleotides are TGTGCCATCAGGGAGGGACTAGCGGGGAAAGAGACCCAGTACTTC. This translates into CAIREGLAGKETQYF. V usage is TRBV10-3 and J usage is TRBJ2-5; 13 nucleotides line up with TRBD2. This CDR3 is built from 15 residues. Per germline, CDR1 ENHRY and CDR2 SYGVKD. The V segment lost 6 bases and the J segment 3 bases; nucleotides outside the gene matches: 4.

The chain links TRBV9 to TRBJ1-4; D perhaps matches TRBD1 (5 bases). Trimming stripped 0 bases from V and 11 bases from J, with 14 bases between. CDR3 length equals 14 residues. Germline V lookup: CDR1 SGDLS, CDR2 YYNGEE. CDR3 sequence: CASSVVGTGGKLFF. DNA of the CDR3: TGTGCCAGCAGCGTAGTAGGAACAGGAGGGAAACTGTTTTTT.

The chain joins TRBV9 to TRBJ1-5; D might be TRBD1 (6 bases). Germline CDR1 reads SGDLS; CDR2 reads YYNGEE. Trimming left V 4 bases short and J 7 bases short, with 18 bases between. This CDR3 has 15 residues. Here the CDR3 reads CASSPKGEGDQPQHF. The CDR3 region has the DNA TGTGCCAGCAGCCCAAAGGGAGAGGGGGACCAGCCCCAGCATTTT.

The rearrangement uses TRBV7-2 and TRBJ1-1; D is ambiguous. V lost 5 bases, J lost 5 bases, and 18 bases lay in between. Per the germline V gene, CDR1 is SGHTA and CDR2 is FQGNSA. The CDR3 length is 15 residues. The CDR3: CASSPNQVKRTEAFF. In nucleotides, the CDR3 is TGTGCCAGCAGCCCGAATCAGGTTAAAAGAACTGAAGCTTTCTTT.

The genes are TRBV19 and TRBJ2-2, with 7 bases fitting TRBD2. V was clipped by 0 bases and J by 13 bases; unmatched bases: 11. The germline V gene has CDR1 LNHDA and CDR2 SQIVND (reference sequence). The CDR3 extends over 15 amino acids. The CDR3 DNA reads TGTGCCAGTAGTATAGAGAGGAGCGGGGTGAATGGGCTGTTTTTT. It yields the protein CASSIERSGVNGLFF.

The chain carries TRBV7-7 and TRBJ2-5; 7 bases agree with TRBD1. Germline CDR1 reads SSHAT; CDR2 reads FNYEAQ (reference sequence). V gave up 5 bases and J gave up 5 bases; unmatched junction bases: 5. This CDR3 is 13 amino acids long. The CDR3 protein is CASSRDRVETQYF. CDR3 nucleotides: TGTGCCAGCAGCCGCGACAGGGTTGAGACCCAGTACTTC.

This sequence joins TRBV7-6 and TRBJ1-1; D gene uncertain. Trimming removed 6 bases at V and 1 base at J, with 18 bases between. Germline V gene data show CDR1 as SGHVS and CDR2 as FNYEAQ. This CDR3 region has 16 residues. CDR3 protein: CASSLSTPVSNTEAFF. The CDR3 DNA reads as TGTGCCAGCAGTCTCTCAACCCCAGTCTCGAACACTGAAGCTTTCTTT. The whole variable domain, filled in from reference TRBV7-6 and TRBJ1-1, reads GAGVSQSPRYKVTKRGQDVALRCDPISGHVSLYWYRQALGQGPEFLTYFNYEAQQDKSGLPNDRFSAERPEGSISTLTIQRTEQRDSAMYRCASSLSTPVSNTEAFFGQGTRLTVV.

V usage is TRBV6-1 and J usage is TRBJ1-1; D is possibly TRBD1 (5 bases). Per germline, CDR1 MNHNS and CDR2 SASEGT. The CDR3 consists of 14 residues. The V end lost 0 bases, the J end lost 3 bases, and 8 bases lay between the germline ends. CDR3 residues: CASSEAGLDTEAFF. For the CDR3, the DNA is TGTGCCAGCAGTGAAGCGGGGCTGGACACTGAAGCTTTCTTT.

The table lists this clone with a count of one. The rearrangement uses TRBV27 and TRBJ1-1; D is unclear. V was cut by 3 bases and J by 1 base, with 12 bases left in between. The CDR3 is 15 amino acids. CDR1 and CDR2 (germline): MNHEY, SMNVEV (reference sequence). The CDR3 region has the DNA TGTGCCAGCAGTTTGGCAGGAACAGCGAACACTGAAGCTTTCTTT. It yields the protein CASSLAGTANTEAFF.

The CDR3 region has the DNA TGTGCCAGCAGCTTCGGGACACAAAGCTACGAGCAGTACTTC. This encodes CASSFGTQSYEQYF. V usage is TRBV7-9 and J usage is TRBJ2-7; weak D call: TRBD1 (6 bases). V was shortened by 3 bases and J by 3 bases, with 12 bases between the two germline ends. Germline lookup yields CDR1 SEHNR and CDR2 FQNEAQ (reference sequence). CDR3 length: 14 residues.

The genes are TRBV15 and TRBJ1-1; 9 nucleotides match TRBD1. The ends lost 5 bases at V and 5 bases at J; junction bases unmatched: 9. Germline V lookup: CDR1 LNHNV, CDR2 YYDKDF (reference sequence). The CDR3 consists of 15 residues. Written as DNA, the CDR3 is TGTGCCACCAGCTGGGACAGGGCGGTTCAGACTGAAGCTTTCTTT. It codes for CATSWDRAVQTEAFF.

This chain connects TRBV9 to TRBJ1-1; TRBD1 agrees at 11 bases. The trim removed 5 bases at V and 5 bases at J, leaving 2 bases unmatched. Germline V gives CDR1 SGDLS, CDR2 YYNGEE. CDR3 size: 13 residues. The chain's CDR3 is CASRGTGGTEAFF. CDR3 bases: TGTGCCAGCAGAGGGACAGGGGGAACTGAAGCTTTCTTT.

The chain links TRBV5-8 to TRBJ2-5, with 8 bases identical to TRBD2. The CDR3 totals 15 residues. The germline CDR1 and CDR2 sequences are SGHTS and YDEGEE. V was pared by 4 bases and J by 4 bases, with 9 bases of the junction left unmatched. The CDR3 sequence: CASSPMGLGLETQYF. CDR3 DNA: TGTGCCAGCAGCCCAATGGGACTAGGCTTAGAGACCCAGTACTTC.

The chain has TRBV30 and TRBJ2-1; 10 nucleotides align to TRBD2. The CDR3 is 18 amino acids. V gave up 4 bases and J gave up 7 bases; unmatched junction bases: 19. CDR1 GTSNPN and CDR2 SVGIG come from the germline V gene (reference sequence). For the CDR3, the DNA is TGTGCCTGGAATGCTCCAGGGGCGGGAGTAGCGGGGGGTAATGAGCAGTTCTTC. Translating it yields CAWNAPGAGVAGGNEQFF. The full variable domain, with the rest looked up from reference TRBV30 and TRBJ2-1, is SQTIHQWPATLVQPVGSPLSLECTVEGTSNPNLYWYRQAAGRGLQLLFYSVGIGQISSEVPQNLSASRPQDRQFILSSKKLLLSDSGFYLCAWNAPGAGVAGGNEQFFGPGTRLTVL.

The V call is TRBV6-5, the J call TRBJ1-6; possibly TRBD1 for D (5 bases). CDR1 and CDR2 from the germline V gene are MNHEY and SVGAGI. This CDR3 comprises 14 residues. V was pared by 0 bases and J by 10 bases, with 10 bases between. CDR3 sequence reads: CASSYSQGQSPLHF. The CDR3 DNA is TGTGCCAGCAGTTACTCGCAGGGCCAATCACCCCTCCACTTT.

J is TRBJ1-6 and V is TRBV5-1, with 9 bases aligning to TRBD1. This CDR3 has 16 residues. Trimming at V came to 0 bases and at J to 12 bases, leaving 10 bases not matched to a gene. Germline loops: CDR1 SGHRS, CDR2 YFSETQ. DNA for the CDR3: TGCGCCAGCAGCTTGGGGGGCCGGGGACAGGGTATACCCCTCCACTTT. Translated, it gives CASSLGGRGQGIPLHF.

The V and J genes are TRBV19 and TRBJ2-3; D remains ambiguous. Germline assignment: CDR1 LNHDA and CDR2 SQIVND (reference sequence). V lost 6 bases and J lost 6, with 16 bases in between. The CDR3 runs to 14 residues. The CDR3 nucleotides read TGTGCCAGTAGAGGAGCGCAAATCCTGGATACGCAGTATTTT. It encodes CASRGAQILDTQYF.

The chain joins TRBV5-1 to TRBJ2-1, with 9 bases fitting TRBD1. This CDR3 spans 16 amino acids. Germline CDR1 and CDR2: SGHRS and YFSETQ. J was trimmed by 0 bases and V by 3 bases; bases with no gene match: 4. The CDR3 region is CASSWSTGGSYNEQFF. The CDR3, as DNA: TGCGCCAGCAGCTGGTCGACAGGGGGCTCCTACAATGAGCAGTTCTTC.

The count of this clone is one. The J gene is TRBJ1-3, the V gene TRBV5-1, with TRBD1 matching 10 bases. The CDR3 covers 15 residues. V trimming: 4 bases; J trimming: 2 bases; junction bases outside the gene matches: 3. CDR1 SGHRS and CDR2 YFSETQ come from the germline V gene. The CDR3 bases are TGCGCCAGCAGCCGCGACAGGGGGCCTGGAAACACCATATATTTT. This sequence encodes CASSRDRGPGNTIYF. Complete variable domain (other parts from reference TRBV5-1 and TRBJ1-3): KAGVTQTPRYLIKTRGQQVTLSCSPISGHRSVSWYQQTPGQGLQFLFEYFSETQRNKGNFPGRFSGRQFSNSRSEMNVSTLELGDSALYLCASSRDRGPGNTIYFGEGSWLTVV.

V gene TRBV18 combines with J gene TRBJ2-7; 7 nucleotides align to TRBD1. V was clipped by 4 bases and J by 1 base; unmatched bases: 7. The CDR3 is 15 residues long. Germline V gene lookup returns CDR1 KGHSH and CDR2 LQKENI. CDR3 sequence reads: CASSRTGTESYEQYF. The DNA for the CDR3 is TGTGCCAGCTCACGAACCGGGACAGAGTCCTACGAGCAGTACTTC.

This clone has a handful of counts. The chain links TRBV4-2 to TRBJ1-6, with 7 positions matching TRBD1. The CDR3 spans 17 residues. Germline V gives CDR1 LGHNA, CDR2 YNFKEQ. With 0 bases clipped from V and 10 bases from J, the junction kept 12 bases outside the gene matches. CDR3 sequence reads: CASSQEQGPGGGSPLHF. The CDR3 DNA reads TGTGCCAGCAGCCAAGAACAGGGGCCCGGAGGGGGCTCACCCCTCCACTTT.

The chain's CDR3 is CASSLVQQETQYF. The CDR3 nucleotides read TGTGCCAGCAGCTTAGTACAGCAAGAGACCCAGTACTTC. The chain recombines TRBV7-9 with TRBJ2-5; D is ambiguous. Germline CDR1 and CDR2: SEHNR and FQNEAQ (reference sequence). The V gene lost 1 base and the J gene lost 2 bases, with 5 bases spanning the gap. This CDR3 is built from 13 residues.